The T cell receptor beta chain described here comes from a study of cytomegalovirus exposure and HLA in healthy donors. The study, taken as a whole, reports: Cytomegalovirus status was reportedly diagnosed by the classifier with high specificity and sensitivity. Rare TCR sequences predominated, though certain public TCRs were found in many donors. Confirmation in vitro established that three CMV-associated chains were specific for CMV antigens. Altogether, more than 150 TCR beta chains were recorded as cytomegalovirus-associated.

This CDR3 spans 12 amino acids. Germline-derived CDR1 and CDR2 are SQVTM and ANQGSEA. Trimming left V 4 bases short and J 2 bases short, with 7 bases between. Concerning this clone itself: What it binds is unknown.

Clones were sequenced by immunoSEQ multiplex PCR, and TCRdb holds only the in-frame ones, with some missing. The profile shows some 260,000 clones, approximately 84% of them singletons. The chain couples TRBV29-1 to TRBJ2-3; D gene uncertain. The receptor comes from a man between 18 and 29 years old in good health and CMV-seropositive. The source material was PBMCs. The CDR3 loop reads CSVVLNTDTQYF. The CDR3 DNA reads TGCAGCGTTGTGCTGAACACAGATACGCAGTATTTT.